A selection of T cell receptor beta chains follows, all from one sample in a study of T-cell memory formation after mild COVID-19. TCRdb independently ran MiXCR on the 5' RACE reads; one entry per CDR3 protein. The sample has under 300,000 distinct CDR3 sequences, 15% to 20% seen once. Sequenced input: PBMCs or a T cell subset sorted from them (not recorded which). The receptors originated from a man aged 18-30 years who had mild COVID-19 (a few samples of this study predate the infection). Cell type and time point are not known. Each CDR3 is given with its conserved first and last residue. Fields, in order: V gene, J gene, D gene, clone size, CDR3 DNA, CDR3 protein. A D gene is named only where the DNA matches it firmly. Not all rows give a size; the values are once, few, many and, for expanded clones, a class.

TRBV12-3/TRBV12-4	TRBJ2-1	-	few	TGTGCCAGCAGTTTAGAGGGGGTGTTGTCCAATGAGCAGTTCTTC	CASSLEGVLSNEQFF
TRBV6-2/TRBV6-3	TRBJ1-1	-	many	TGTGCCAGCAGTTGGGCGAACACTGAAGCTTTCTTT	CASSWANTEAFF
TRBV2	TRBJ1-2	-	-	TGTGCCAGCAGTGAAGGTCCGGGGGGGGCCTACAACTATGGCTACACCTTC	CASSEGPGGAYNYGYTF
TRBV5-1	TRBJ1-2	-	-	TGCGCCAGCAGCTCGGCGGGGGGGAGCTATGGCTACACCTTC	CASSSAGGSYGYTF
TRBV7-9	TRBJ2-3	-	-	TGTGCCAGCAGCCCACCGCGGGAAGATACGCAGTATTTT	CASSPPREDTQYF
TRBV9	TRBJ2-5	-	many	TGTGCCAGCAGCGTAGACGGATCCCAAGAGACCCAGTACTTC	CASSVDGSQETQYF
TRBV6-6	TRBJ2-3	-	-	TGTGCCAGCAACGACGGATGGACTAGCACAGATACGCAGTATTTT	CASNDGWTSTDTQYF
TRBV29-1	TRBJ2-5	TRBD1	few	TGCAGCGTGACAGGGGCTCGGCGGACCCAGTACTTC	CSVTGARRTQYF
TRBV5-1	TRBJ2-5	-	-	TGCGCCAGCCGTACCTGGGAATTCGAGACCCAGTACTTC	CASRTWEFETQYF
TRBV4-3	TRBJ1-1	-	-	TGCGCCAGCAGCCAGTTTCAGGGGTTGGTCACTGAAGCTTTCTTT	CASSQFQGLVTEAFF
TRBV5-1	TRBJ1-2	-	few	TGCGCCAGCAGCGGCCAGGGTCAGACCTATGATGGCTACACCTTC	CASSGQGQTYDGYTF
TRBV20-1	TRBJ1-6	-	-	TGCAGTGCTTGGGGTCAGAAAGGAAATAATTCACCCCTCCACTTT	CSAWGQKGNNSPLHF
TRBV4-1	TRBJ2-5	-	many	TGCGCCAGCAGCCAAGTCGCAGGGGTGGAGACCCAGTACTTC	CASSQVAGVETQYF
TRBV12-3/TRBV12-4	TRBJ1-1	-	many	TGTGCCAGCAGCCGGGTGGTGGACCAAAAAGCTTTCTTT	CASSRVVDQKAFF
TRBV28	TRBJ2-1	-	-	TGTGCCAGCAGTTTAGGGTTCTCCTACAATGAGCAGTTCTTC	CASSLGFSYNEQFF
TRBV11-2	TRBJ1-4	-	-	TGTGCCAGCAGCGCACAGGGAGGGGAAAAACTGTTTTTT	CASSAQGGEKLFF
TRBV3-1	TRBJ2-7	-	-	TGTGCCAGCAGCCAAGAAATAGCGGCGGTCTACGAGCAGTACTTC	CASSQEIAAVYEQYF
TRBV7-9	TRBJ2-1	-	many	TGTGCCAGCAGCGGGCGGGACCACAATGAGCAGTTCTTC	CASSGRDHNEQFF
TRBV5-1	TRBJ2-3	-	-	TGCGCCAGCAGCTTCCTCGGACACACGGATACGCAGTATTTT	CASSFLGHTDTQYF
TRBV15	TRBJ2-5	-	-	TGTGCCACCAGCAGGGACGGCCAAGAGACCCAGTACTTC	CATSRDGQETQYF
TRBV4-3	TRBJ1-6	TRBD1	few	TGCGCCAGCAGCTTCGGACAGGTGGGGCATTCACCCCTCCACTTT	CASSFGQVGHSPLHF
TRBV4-3	TRBJ1-2	-	few	TGCGCCAGCAGCCAAGGTCACAAGGGGGACTATGGCTACACCTTC	CASSQGHKGDYGYTF
TRBV4-3	TRBJ2-3	TRBD2	many	TGCGCCAGCAGCCCGCTAGCGGGCCGCCCCCAAACGCAGTATTTT	CASSPLAGRPQTQYF
TRBV7-9	TRBJ2-3	TRBD2	few	TGTGCCAGCAGCCCCTGGGGGGGAGATACGCAGTATTTT	CASSPWGGDTQYF
TRBV4-3	TRBJ2-7	TRBD2	few	TGCGCCAGCAGCCAAGACCCTAGCGGAGGCTACGAGCAGTACTTC	CASSQDPSGGYEQYF
TRBV4-2	TRBJ1-2	-	-	TGTGCCAGCAGCCTAGGACAGACTGCCTATGGCTACACCTTC	CASSLGQTAYGYTF
TRBV4-1	TRBJ1-2	-	few	TGCGCCAGCAGCCAAGTCCCCCCCCGACAGCCGAACTATGGCTACACCTTC	CASSQVPPRQPNYGYTF
TRBV11-2	TRBJ2-2	TRBD2	few	TGTGCCAGCAGCTTCCTCGTAGCGGGGGGGCCAAGCACCGGGGAGCTGTTTTTT	CASSFLVAGGPSTGELFF
TRBV6-5	TRBJ2-7	TRBD1	-	TGTGCCAGCAGGGGGACAGGGTACTACGAGCAGTACTTC	CASRGTGYYEQYF
TRBV15	TRBJ2-3	TRBD2	few	TGTGCCACCAGCCCTTGGGGGGGGGAAGGAGATACGCAGTATTTT	CATSPWGGEGDTQYF
TRBV9	TRBJ2-2	-	-	TGTGCCAGCAGCGTAAGGGGGAGCACCGGGGAGCTGTTTTTT	CASSVRGSTGELFF
TRBV7-8	TRBJ1-5	-	few	TGTGCCAGCAGCTTATGGGGGGGCGGCAGTCAGCCCCAGCATTTT	CASSLWGGGSQPQHF
TRBV28	TRBJ2-1	TRBD2	few	TGTGCCAGCAGTTGGCCCCGGGGGGGCCGGTACGAGCAGTTCTTC	CASSWPRGGRYEQFF
TRBV30	TRBJ1-1	-	-	TGTGCCTGGACCCAATTATGGATGGCCACTGAAGCTTTCTTT	CAWTQLWMATEAFF
TRBV5-1	TRBJ2-6	-	-	TGCGCCAGCAGGGTTACGGAAAACCTCTCTGGGGCCAACGTCCTGACTTTC	CASRVTENLSGANVLTF
TRBV6-6	TRBJ2-5	TRBD2	few	TGTGCCAGCAGTTCCAGTAGCGGGGGGGGTTCCTATCAGTACTTC	CASSSSSGGGSYQYF
TRBV14	TRBJ2-7	-	-	TGTGCCAGCAGCCAAGTGTACTACGAGCAGTACTTC	CASSQVYYEQYF
TRBV30	TRBJ2-1	-	many	TGTGCCTGGAGTGCGGGGTCAAATGAGCAGTTCTTC	CAWSAGSNEQFF
TRBV28	TRBJ2-1	-	-	TGTGCCAGCAGTCCCCCGCGGATGAGGAATGAGCAGTTCTTC	CASSPPRMRNEQFF